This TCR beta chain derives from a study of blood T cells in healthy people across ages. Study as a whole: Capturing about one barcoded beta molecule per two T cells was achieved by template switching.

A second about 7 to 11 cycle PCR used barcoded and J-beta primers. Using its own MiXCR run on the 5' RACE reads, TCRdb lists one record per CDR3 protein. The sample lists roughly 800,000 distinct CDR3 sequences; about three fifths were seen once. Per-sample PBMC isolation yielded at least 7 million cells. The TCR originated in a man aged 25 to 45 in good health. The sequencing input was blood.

In DNA, the CDR3 is TGTGCCAGCAGTGACGAGCGGGAGGCTTACAATGAGCAGTTCTTC. Translation gives CASSDEREAYNEQFF. The chain employs TRBV6-6 and TRBJ2-1; 9 bases line up with TRBD2. Germline lookup yields CDR1 MNHNY and CDR2 SVGAGI (reference sequence). The length of the CDR3 is 15 residues. V was pared by 5 bases and J by 4 bases, with 6 bases of the junction left unmatched.